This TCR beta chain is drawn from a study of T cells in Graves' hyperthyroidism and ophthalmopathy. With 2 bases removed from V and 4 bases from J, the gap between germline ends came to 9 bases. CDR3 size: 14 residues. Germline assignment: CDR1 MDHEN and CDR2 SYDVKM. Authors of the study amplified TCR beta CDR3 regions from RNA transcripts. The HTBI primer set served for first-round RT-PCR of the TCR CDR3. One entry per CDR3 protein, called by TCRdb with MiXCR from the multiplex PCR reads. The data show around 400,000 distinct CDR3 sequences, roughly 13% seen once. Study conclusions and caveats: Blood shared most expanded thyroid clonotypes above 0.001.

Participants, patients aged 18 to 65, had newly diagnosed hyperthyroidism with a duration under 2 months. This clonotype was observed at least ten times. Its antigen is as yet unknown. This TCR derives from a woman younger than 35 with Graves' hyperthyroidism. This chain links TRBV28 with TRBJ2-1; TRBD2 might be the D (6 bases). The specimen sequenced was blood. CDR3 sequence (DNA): TGTGCCAGCAGTTTAGCGGGGACTTACAATGAGCAGTTCTTC. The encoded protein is CASSLAGTYNEQFF.